The clone carrying this T cell receptor beta chain has a single count. Its matching antigen is unknown. The entry originates in a study of cytomegalovirus exposure and HLA in healthy donors. Study overall: Early release data held about 92 million unique TCRs from HLA-typed donors.

The study ran its PCR with 60 Vbeta and 13 Jbeta primers. TCRdb keeps only in-frame clones here, not all; method: immunoSEQ multiplex PCR. The profile shows about 140,000 clones, less than 80% of them singletons. Study-wide points: A few CMV-associated chains were confirmed in vitro to be specific for CMV antigens. The investigators catalogued 150 or so TCR beta chains as cytomegalovirus-associated.

V lost 6 bases and J 7 bases, leaving 15 bases between the germline ends. Germline V lookup: CDR1 SGHTA, CDR2 FQGNSA. There are 13 residues in the CDR3. The sequenced sample was PBMCs. V is TRBV7-2 and J is TRBJ1-2, with TRBD1 as a possible D gene (5 bases). This clonotype was obtained from a woman between 45 and 65 years old in good health and CMV-seropositive. The CDR3 DNA reads TGTGCCAGCAGTGTTGGGGGGAGCGGTGGCTACACCTTC. Translated: CASSVGGSGGYTF. Full variable domain (rest looked up from reference TRBV7-2 and TRBJ1-2): GAGVSQSPSNKVTEKGKDVELRCDPISGHTALYWYRQSLGQGLEFLIYFQGNSAPDKSGLPSDRFSAERTGGSVSTLTIQRTQQEDSAVYLCASSVGGSGGYTFGSGTRLTVV.